The 32 T cell receptor beta chains listed next were all sequenced from one sample in a study of vaccination effects on CD4 cells after COVID-19. Before any sequencing was done, the ViraFEST assay used viral peptide pools to expand antigen-specific CD4+ T cells. Culture proceeded for approximately 10 days, and CD4+ T cells were then isolated. Recipients of the vaccine had no prior SARS-CoV-2 infection and negative nucleocapsid antibodies. Which antigens these TCRs recognize remains unknown. Some clones are missing from TCRdb's copy, which holds only in-frame ones; the method was immunoSEQ multiplex PCR. The sample consists of 67,000 or so clones, approximately 70% of them appearing once. Here the sequenced sample was CD4+ T cells from PBMCs cultured with HCoV-OC43 spike peptides, taken before COVID-19 vaccination. Subset of the sample: HCoV-OC43 spike overlapping peptide pool stimulation. These receptors were taken from a human donor who received a COVID-19 vaccine.

The V and J genes are TRBV27 and TRBJ2-7, with TRBD1 matching over 11 bases. The CDR3 is 16 residues long. Germline CDR1 reads MNHEY; CDR2 reads SMNVEV (reference sequence). The ends lost 1 base at V and 1 base at J; junction bases unmatched: 3. The CDR3 coding sequence is TGTGCCAGCAGTTTATACGGGACAGGGGGGTCCTACGAGCAGTACGTC. Encoded protein: CASSLYGTGGSYEQYV.

CDR3 coding DNA: TGTGCCAGCAGTTTACCAGGGGAGAGTGAAAAACTGTTTTTT. Encoded protein: CASSLPGESEKLFF. This chain uses TRBV28 with TRBJ1-4, with D perhaps matching TRBD1 (6 bases). Trimming removed 2 bases from V and 7 bases from J, with 11 bases in between. Looked up from germline, CDR1 is MDHEN and CDR2 is SYDVKM. This CDR3 region has 14 residues. Supplemented by reference TRBV28 and TRBJ1-4, the full variable domain reads DVKVTQSSRYLVKRTGEKVFLECVQDMDHENMFWYRQDPGLGLRLIYFSYDVKMKEKGDIPEGYSVSREKKERFSLILESASTNQTSMYLCASSLPGESEKLFFGSGTQLSVL.

CDR3 sequence: CASSPMDRGLSSPLHF. The CDR3 region has the DNA TGTGCCAGTAGTCCAATGGACAGGGGTCTCTCTTCACCCCTCCACTTT. The V call is TRBV19, the J call TRBJ1-6, with 9 bases identical to TRBD1. The CDR3 has 16 amino acids. The V segment lost 5 bases and the J segment 9 bases; nucleotides outside the gene matches: 11. CDR1 and CDR2 (germline): LNHDA, SQIVND (reference sequence). The entire variable domain, with the rest obtained from reference TRBV19 and TRBJ1-6, is as follows: DGGITQSPKYLFRKEGQNVTLSCEQNLNHDAMYWYRQDPGQGLRLIYYSQIVNDFQKGDIAEGYSVSREKKESFPLTVTSAQKNPTAFYLCASSPMDRGLSSPLHFGNGTRLTVT.

In the case of this clone: Other DNA sequences within the sample encode an identical CDR3. This chain uses TRBV5-6 with TRBJ2-5; 8 nucleotides line up with TRBD2. CDR3 length: 14 residues. J was trimmed by 4 bases and V by 4 bases; bases with no gene match: 6. The V gene's germline CDR1 is SGHDT and CDR2 YYEEEE. Written as DNA, the CDR3 is TGTGCCAGCAGCCTAACGGGGGGGCGAGAGACCCAGTACTTC. Amino acids: CASSLTGGRETQYF.

The J gene is TRBJ2-3, the V gene TRBV5-5; a weak D match, TRBD2 (5 bases). The CDR3 has 15 residues. In germline, CDR1 is SGHKS, CDR2 YYEKEE (reference sequence). Trimming took 1 base from V and 3 from J, leaving 12 bases between them. The CDR3 DNA follows: TGTGCCAGCAGCTTGAATCCCACGGGGACAGATACGCAGTATTTT. Its translation is CASSLNPTGTDTQYF.

The gene calls are TRBV3-1 (or the pseudogene TRBV3-2) and TRBJ2-2; D tentatively fits TRBD1 or TRBD2 (6 bases each). Trimming took 3 bases from V and 4 from J, leaving 15 bases between them. The length of the CDR3 is 16 residues. CDR1 and CDR2 from the germline V gene are LGHDT and YNNKEL (reference sequence). The CDR3 DNA reads TGTGCCAGCAGCCATCCACGGGGGCGGGGCACCGGGGAGCTGTTTTTT. This gives the protein CASSHPRGRGTGELFF.

Only a few counts were recorded for this clone. This chain's CDR3 is CASSLRGGATSGELFF. In nucleotides, the CDR3 is TGTGCCAGCAGTCTACGCGGGGGGGCCACCTCCGGGGAGCTGTTTTTT. This chain joins TRBV7-3 and TRBJ2-2; 9 positions match TRBD2. Germline CDR1 is SGHTA and CDR2 is FQGTGA. The CDR3 length is 16 residues. The V and J ends lost 6 bases and 6 bases, in that order; junction bases with no gene match: 11.

The CDR3 DNA follows: TGTGCCAGCAAACGGGACAGAGGATCCTACGAGCAGTACGTC. Protein sequence: CASKRDRGSYEQYV. This rearrangement joins TRBV6-5 to TRBJ2-7, with 7 bases matching TRBD1. Trimming took 7 bases from V and 1 from J; bases not matched to a gene: 7. From germline, CDR1 is MNHEY and CDR2 SVGAGI. This CDR3 region has 14 residues.

This clone was picked up a small number of times. This rearrangement joins TRBV5-1 to TRBJ2-2; D uncertain. V was trimmed by 6 bases and J by 1 base, leaving 16 bases between them. This CDR3 region has 16 residues. Germline V gives CDR1 SGHRS, CDR2 YFSETQ. The CDR3 protein is CASTRKERVNTGELFF. CDR3 sequence (DNA): TGCGCCAGCACTCGAAAGGAAAGGGTGAACACCGGGGAGCTGTTTTTT.

The J gene is TRBJ1-2, the V gene TRBV28; the D is unclear. The V end lost 6 bases, the J end lost 3 bases, and 8 bases lay between the germline ends. The CDR3 runs to 12 residues. Germline V lookup: CDR1 MDHEN, CDR2 SYDVKM. The CDR3 DNA follows: TGTGCCAGCAGCCCCGCACACTATGGCTACACCTTC. This encodes CASSPAHYGYTF.

This sequence joins TRBV24-1 and TRBJ1-1; no clear D. Germline loops: CDR1 KGHDR, CDR2 SFDVKD. This CDR3 comprises 12 residues. The V and J ends lost 3 bases and 3 bases respectively, with 4 bases between them. This CDR3 reads CATSDQYTEAFF. The CDR3 DNA is TGTGCCACCAGTGATCAGTACACTGAAGCTTTCTTT.

This rearrangement joins TRBV24-1 to TRBJ2-3, with D perhaps assigned TRBD1 or TRBD2 (5 bases each). This CDR3 comprises 15 residues. Germline V gene data show CDR1 as KGHDR and CDR2 as SFDVKD. Trimming cost V 4 bases and J 1 base, with 11 bases left between them. The CDR3 nucleotides read TGTGCCACCAGTGACGGTCAGGGAGGCACAGATACGCAGTATTTT. It translates to CATSDGQGGTDTQYF.

The chain combines TRBV6-5 with TRBJ1-1; 9 bases map to TRBD1. Germline lookup yields CDR1 MNHEY and CDR2 SVGAGI. The CDR3 has 15 residues. V lost 0 bases and J lost 1; bases outside the gene matches: 0. CDR3 nucleotides: TGTGCCAGCAGTTACTCGGGACAGGGGAACACTGAAGCTTTCTTT. It yields the protein CASSYSGQGNTEAFF.

CDR3: CASSPNAGGGQETQYF. CDR3 in DNA: TGCGCCAGCAGCCCAAACGCCGGGGGGGGACAAGAGACCCAGTACTTC. The genes are TRBV5-1 and TRBJ2-5; 8 nucleotides align to TRBD2. Germline V lookup: CDR1 SGHRS, CDR2 YFSETQ. CDR3 length: 16 amino acids. The ends lost 4 bases at V and 2 bases at J; junction bases unmatched: 10.

This clone appeared a few times. The CDR3 loop reads CASSYATGLEAFF. DNA for the CDR3: TGTGCCAGCAGTTACGCGACAGGGCTTGAAGCTTTCTTT. V gene TRBV6-5 combines with J gene TRBJ1-1; 7 bases fit TRBD1. Germline V lookup: CDR1 MNHEY, CDR2 SVGAGI. Germline trimming cut 2 bases from V and 7 bases from J; bases unmatched to any gene: 4. CDR3 length: 13 residues.

The chain carries TRBV10-1 and TRBJ2-5; D possibly corresponds to TRBD1 (7 bases). Per the germline V gene, CDR1 is WNHNN and CDR2 is SYGVQD (reference sequence). The CDR3 is made up of 16 amino acids. V shed 3 bases and J shed 5 bases, with 19 bases lying between them. In nucleotides, the CDR3 is TGCGCCAGCAGTGACGATATTGGAGGGGGCGAGGAGACCCAGTACTTC. It is translated as CASSDDIGGGEETQYF.

CDR3 sequence (DNA): TGTGCCAGCAGCCCGAGGCACCAAGCTAACTATGGCTACACCTTC. Its protein product is CASSPRHQANYGYTF. The chain carries TRBV9 and TRBJ1-2; D is uncertain. Germline-derived CDR1 and CDR2 are SGDLS and YYNGEE. This CDR3 has 15 amino acids. Trimming left V 4 bases short and J 0 bases short, with 13 bases between.

V gene TRBV28 combines with J gene TRBJ2-2; unclear D gene. V was shortened by 4 bases and J by 5 bases, with 11 bases between the two germline ends. CDR3 length equals 14 residues. Looked up from germline, CDR1 is MDHEN and CDR2 is SYDVKM. The CDR3 sequence: CASSSRVPTGELFF. CDR3 nucleotides: TGTGCCAGCAGTTCCCGGGTTCCGACCGGGGAGCTGTTTTTT. Looking up the rest from reference TRBV28 and TRBJ2-2 gives the full variable domain: DVKVTQSSRYLVKRTGEKVFLECVQDMDHENMFWYRQDPGLGLRLIYFSYDVKMKEKGDIPEGYSVSREKKERFSLILESASTNQTSMYLCASSSRVPTGELFFGEGSRLTVL.

The chain recombines TRBV7-8 with TRBJ1-1; TRBD1 matches at 9 bases. The germline CDR1 and CDR2 sequences are SGHVS and FQNEAQ. CDR3 length: 14 residues. Unmatched junction bases numbered 2, after V lost 5 bases and J lost 1 base. The DNA for the CDR3 is TGTGCCAGCAGCAGGACAGGGGAGAACACTGAAGCTTTCTTT. Its protein is CASSRTGENTEAFF.

The chain carries TRBV19 and TRBJ2-6, with 12 positions matching TRBD1. Germline CDR1 is LNHDA and CDR2 is SQIVND (reference sequence). CDR3 length: 20 amino acids. After removal of 4 bases from V and 4 bases from J, the junction contained 14 bases not matched to a gene. The DNA of the CDR3 is TGTGCCAGTAGTACCACGGCCCGGGACAGGGGGCTAAGGGGGGCCAACGTCCTGACTTTC. Protein: CASSTTARDRGLRGANVLTF.

This chain links TRBV3-1 (or the pseudogene TRBV3-2) with TRBJ1-5; 11 bases map to TRBD1. This CDR3 is built from 16 residues. CDR1 and CDR2 (germline): LGHDT, YNNKEL (reference sequence). Trimming at V came to 0 bases and at J to 5 bases, leaving 3 bases not matched to a gene. CDR3 sequence reads: CASSQDLGQGDQPQHF. The CDR3 coding sequence is TGTGCCAGCAGCCAAGATCTGGGACAGGGGGATCAGCCCCAGCATTTT.

The rearrangement uses TRBV7-2 and TRBJ1-5, with D uncertain. V was cut by 5 bases and J by 3 bases, with 14 bases left in between. Germline CDR1 SGHTA, CDR2 FQGNSA. The length of the CDR3 is 15 residues. The CDR3 DNA reads TGTGCCAGCAGCCCTAGAGCCGGGTACAATCAGCCCCAGCATTTT. Translated: CASSPRAGYNQPQHF.

The rearrangement links TRBV11-2 to TRBJ1-2; perhaps TRBD1 as D (6 bases). Germline V gene sequence: CDR1 SGHAT, CDR2 FQNNGV. Trimming took 6 bases from V and 8 from J, leaving 16 bases between them. The CDR3 sequence is 13 residues long. The CDR3 coding sequence is TGTGCCAGCAGTTACAACAGGGTTGAAGGCTACACCTTC. Protein: CASSYNRVEGYTF.

V gene TRBV5-1 combines with J gene TRBJ1-6; 7 nucleotides line up with TRBD1. The germline CDR1 and CDR2 sequences are SGHRS and YFSETQ. The V segment lost 4 bases and the J segment 9 bases; nucleotides outside the gene matches: 10. The CDR3 sequence is 15 residues long. In nucleotides, the CDR3 is TGCGCCAGCAGCCCGGGTGACAGGGAAATTTCACCCCTCCACTTT. Amino acids: CASSPGDREISPLHF.

The CDR3 bases are TGTGCCAGCAGTTACGCTGGCGGGGGGGCCTTAGAGACCCAGTACTTC. It encodes CASSYAGGGALETQYF. The gene calls are TRBV6-2 or TRBV6-3 and TRBJ2-5, with 9 bases fitting TRBD2. CDR3 length equals 16 residues. Germline CDR1 and CDR2: MNHEY and SVGEGT. After removal of 2 bases from V and 4 bases from J, the junction contained 8 bases not matched to a gene.

The V call is TRBV27, the J call TRBJ2-4; tentative D call: TRBD2 (5 bases). The CDR3 consists of 19 residues. Germline CDR1 is MNHEY and CDR2 is SMNVEV (reference sequence). V gave up 7 bases and J gave up 0 bases, with 25 bases separating them. The CDR3 region has the DNA TGTGCCAGCAAGGGCCTGAAGGGAACGGGGTTGGGAGCCAAAAACATTCAGTACTTC. Its protein product is CASKGLKGTGLGAKNIQYF.

This chain joins TRBV6-5 and TRBJ2-5, with 8 bases aligning to TRBD1. Germline CDR1 reads MNHEY; CDR2 reads SVGAGI. J was trimmed by 5 bases and V by 7 bases; bases with no gene match: 9. CDR3 length: 14 amino acids. In DNA form, the CDR3 reads TGTGCCAGCACCGGCAGGGGGCTTCGGGAGACCCAGTACTTC. Amino acids: CASTGRGLRETQYF.

J is TRBJ1-6 and V is TRBV30; D may be TRBD1 (5 bases). The germline V gene has CDR1 GTSNPN and CDR2 SVGIG (reference sequence). The CDR3 has 14 amino acids. This CDR3 reads CAATMQGPNSPLHF. CDR3 sequence (DNA): TGTGCTGCTACCATGCAGGGACCTAATTCACCCCTCCACTTT.

The rearrangement uses TRBV7-2 and TRBJ2-3; D unclear. The length of the CDR3 is 15 residues. CDR1 and CDR2 from the germline V gene are SGHTA and FQGNSA. V was clipped by 2 bases and J by 0 bases, with 9 bases between them. CDR3 nucleotide sequence: TGTGCCAGCAGCTTACGGGTGGGCAGCACAGATACGCAGTATTTT. The encoded protein is CASSLRVGSTDTQYF.

V usage is TRBV5-6 and J usage is TRBJ2-2; 8 positions match TRBD1. Germline assignment: CDR1 SGHDT and CDR2 YYEEEE. The CDR3 runs 16 residues. The V segment lost 4 bases and the J segment 7 bases; nucleotides outside the gene matches: 12. In DNA form, the CDR3 reads TGTGCCAGCAGCAGCATACAGGGGGTCGCAGGCGGGGAGCTGTTTTTT. Amino acids: CASSSIQGVAGGELFF. Based on the CDR3 plus reference TRBV5-6 and TRBJ2-2, the full variable domain is DAGVTQSPTHLIKTRGQQVTLRCSPKSGHDTVSWYQQALGQGPQFIFQYYEEEERQRGNFPDRFSGHQFPNYSSELNVNALLLGDSALYLCASSSIQGVAGGELFFGEGSRLTVL.

The table lists this clone with a few counts. The genes are TRBV5-1 and TRBJ2-2; 7 bases line up with TRBD1. Germline V gene lookup returns CDR1 SGHRS and CDR2 YFSETQ. CDR3 length: 14 residues. V shed 4 bases and J 3 bases; nucleotides not matched to a gene: 3. This chain's CDR3 is CASSRDRDTGELFF. The CDR3 DNA reads TGCGCCAGCAGCCGCGACAGGGACACCGGGGAGCTGTTTTTT.

The chain joins TRBV19 to TRBJ1-4; 7 bases line up with TRBD1. V dropped 6 bases and J dropped 3; count of bases not matched to a gene: 7. CDR1 LNHDA and CDR2 SQIVND come from the germline V gene (reference sequence). This CDR3 is 15 amino acids long. This chain's CDR3 is CASSHRQGSNEKLFF. CDR3 coding DNA: TGTGCCAGTAGCCATCGACAGGGATCTAATGAAAAACTGTTTTTT.